The 26 T cell receptor beta chains given below trace back to one sample, sequenced in a study of blood T cell repertoires in COVID-19. Sequencing was performed with immunoSEQ multiplex PCR; in TCRdb, only in-frame clones are kept and a portion is missing. The sample holds about 340,000 clones, approximately 86% seen once. The material sequenced was peripheral blood. The receptors here all came from a woman aged 55-70 years with COVID-19, enrolled during active disease.

The rearrangement joins TRBV30 to TRBJ1-1; TRBD1 matches 8 bases. CDR1 is GTSNPN and CDR2 is SVGIG in the germline V gene (reference sequence). V dropped 6 bases and J dropped 5; count of bases not matched to a gene: 8. This CDR3 spans 13 amino acids. The CDR3 protein is CACPQGAGTEAFF. The DNA of the CDR3 is TGTGCCTGTCCCCAGGGGGCAGGGACTGAAGCTTTCTTT.

The V gene is TRBV6-6, the J gene TRBJ1-1, with a weak D call TRBD1 (5 bases). Deletions cut 2 bases from V and 0 bases from J, with 10 bases between. The CDR3 is made up of 15 amino acids. Germline V gene lookup returns CDR1 MNHNY and CDR2 SVGAGI (reference sequence). DNA for the CDR3: TGTGCCAGCAGTTACCAAGGGGTTGTGAACACTGAAGCTTTCTTT. This sequence encodes CASSYQGVVNTEAFF.

The chain recombines TRBV13 with TRBJ2-7; maybe TRBD2 (5 bases). V lost 5 bases and J 5 bases, leaving 10 bases between the germline ends. Germline CDR1 and CDR2: PRHDT and FYEKMQ (reference sequence). The CDR3 runs to 12 residues. CDR3 loop: CASSPPGDEQYF. The CDR3 nucleotides are TGTGCCAGCAGCCCCCCCGGGGACGAGCAGTACTTC.

The J gene is TRBJ1-6, the V gene TRBV5-5; D remains ambiguous. Germline V gene lookup returns CDR1 SGHKS and CDR2 YYEKEE (reference sequence). Trimming removed 0 bases from V and 10 bases from J, with 14 bases in between. The length of the CDR3 is 15 residues. CDR3 in amino acids: CASSLGLTQQSPLHF. The CDR3 nucleotides read TGTGCCAGCAGCTTGGGGCTAACACAGCAATCACCCCTCCACTTT.

This clone was detected only a few times. The chain joins TRBV19 to TRBJ2-3, with 8 bases aligning to TRBD1. Germline trimming cut 4 bases from V and 5 bases from J; bases unmatched to any gene: 11. Per the germline V gene, CDR1 is LNHDA and CDR2 is SQIVND (reference sequence). The CDR3 spans 16 residues. CDR3 coding DNA: TGTGCCAGTAGTAGGTCCCGGACAGGGATTAAAGATACGCAGTATTTT. The encoded protein is CASSRSRTGIKDTQYF.

This clone was counted once. The chain combines TRBV6-1 with TRBJ2-3; TRBD1 matches 7 bases. J was trimmed by 3 bases and V by 1 base; bases with no gene match: 4. CDR1 and CDR2 from the germline V gene are MNHNS and SASEGT. The CDR3 is made up of 15 amino acids. The CDR3 sequence: CASSEEAGGTDTQYF. DNA of the CDR3: TGTGCCAGCAGTGAAGAGGCAGGGGGAACAGATACGCAGTATTTT.

This chain links TRBV15 with TRBJ2-6; D gene uncertain. Germline V gene lookup returns CDR1 LNHNV and CDR2 YYDKDF (reference sequence). V gave up 6 bases and J gave up 0 bases, with 9 bases separating them. The CDR3 spans 15 residues. In nucleotides, the CDR3 is TGTGCCACCAGTTCTTCCCTCTCTGGGGCCAACGTCCTGACTTTC. It specifies CATSSSLSGANVLTF.

The J gene is TRBJ2-7, the V gene TRBV14, with 10 nucleotides matching TRBD2. J was trimmed by 2 bases and V by 3 bases; bases with no gene match: 1. The CDR3 loop spans 14 amino acids. Germline assignment: CDR1 SGHDN and CDR2 FVKESK. The CDR3 protein is CASSQSGGAYEQYF. In DNA form, the CDR3 reads TGTGCCAGCAGCCAGAGCGGGGGGGCCTACGAGCAGTACTTC.

This clone came up many times. The V gene is TRBV5-4, the J gene TRBJ1-5, with 12 positions matching TRBD1. V trimming: 0 bases; J trimming: 0 bases; junction bases outside the gene matches: 4. This CDR3 contains 18 residues. CDR1 and CDR2 (germline): SGHNT, YYREEE (reference sequence). The CDR3 sequence: CASSLGGQGANSNQPQHF. DNA for the CDR3: TGTGCCAGCAGCTTGGGGGGACAGGGGGCAAATAGCAATCAGCCCCAGCATTTT.

The chain carries TRBV11-2 and TRBJ2-1, with TRBD2 identical over 12 bases. The junction had 0 bases not matched to a gene; V was cut back by 4 bases and J by 2 bases. CDR3 length equals 15 residues. CDR1 and CDR2 (germline): SGHAT, FQNNGV. CDR3 loop: CASSWTSGAYNEQFF. The CDR3 region has the DNA TGTGCCAGCAGCTGGACTAGCGGGGCCTACAATGAGCAGTTCTTC.

CDR3 sequence reads: CASSSQGLNTEAFF. The DNA for the CDR3 is TGCGCCAGCAGCTCACAGGGGCTGAACACTGAAGCTTTCTTT. The chain has TRBV5-1 and TRBJ1-1, with 7 nucleotides matching TRBD1. Germline V gives CDR1 SGHRS, CDR2 YFSETQ. The V and J ends lost 3 bases and 0 bases, in that order; junction bases with no gene match: 2. The CDR3 covers 14 residues.

The genes are TRBV5-1 and TRBJ1-1; a weak D match, TRBD1 (5 bases). V lost 2 bases to trimming and J lost 1 base, with 15 bases between them. The germline V gene has CDR1 SGHRS and CDR2 YFSETQ. The CDR3 is 16 residues long. The CDR3 protein is CASSLILRTPNTEAFF. The DNA of the CDR3 is TGCGCCAGCAGCTTAATCTTAAGGACACCGAACACTGAAGCTTTCTTT.

V gene TRBV5-1 combines with J gene TRBJ2-2; 7 bases fit TRBD1. CDR1 SGHRS and CDR2 YFSETQ come from the germline V gene. The CDR3 length is 15 residues. Unmatched junction bases numbered 1, after V lost 2 bases and J lost 0 bases. The CDR3 DNA follows: TGCGCCAGCAGCTTTCAGGGGGCGAACACCGGGGAGCTGTTTTTT. Protein product: CASSFQGANTGELFF.

The CDR3 DNA follows: TGTGCCAGCAGTTTACTTAGCACAGATACGCAGTATTTT. Residues: CASSLLSTDTQYF. The chain uses TRBV27 and TRBJ2-3; no reliable D call. The germline V gene has CDR1 MNHEY and CDR2 SMNVEV (reference sequence). The length of the CDR3 is 13 residues. V was cut by 2 bases and J by 0 bases, with 3 bases left in between.

V and J are TRBV19 and TRBJ2-7; 12 bases fit TRBD2. J gave up 0 bases and V 3 bases, and 6 bases lay outside the gene matches. The germline CDR1 and CDR2 sequences are LNHDA and SQIVND (reference sequence). This CDR3 is 17 amino acids long. The CDR3 loop reads CASSIRLAGDYSYEQYF. The DNA of the CDR3 is TGTGCCAGTAGTATCAGACTAGCGGGGGACTACTCCTACGAGCAGTACTTC.

The chain's CDR3 is CASTQGFYTEAFF. CDR3 DNA: TGTGCCAGCACGCAGGGGTTCTACACTGAAGCTTTCTTT. The chain is built from TRBV6-5 and TRBJ1-1; tentative D call: TRBD1 (6 bases). Trimming took 7 bases from V and 3 from J, leaving 12 bases between them. The CDR3 extends over 13 amino acids. Germline-derived CDR1 and CDR2 are MNHEY and SVGAGI.

CDR3 protein: CACESWGGNTIYF. In DNA, the CDR3 is TGTGCCTGCGAATCTTGGGGCGGAAACACCATATATTTT. This chain joins TRBV30 and TRBJ1-3; a possible D gene is TRBD1 (5 bases). Germline V gene lookup returns CDR1 GTSNPN and CDR2 SVGIG (reference sequence). This CDR3 is built from 13 residues. V was trimmed by 6 bases and J by 4 bases, leaving 13 bases between them.

This chain connects TRBV2 to TRBJ1-4; possibly TRBD1 for D (6 bases). The germline gives CDR1 SNHLY, CDR2 FYNNEI. This CDR3 contains 14 residues. V was cut by 7 bases and J by 10 bases, with 19 bases left in between. The CDR3 reads CASTLGQPQAKLFF. CDR3 nucleotides: TGTGCCAGCACCCTAGGACAGCCCCAGGCAAAACTGTTTTTT.

The chain joins TRBV3-1 (or the pseudogene TRBV3-2) to TRBJ2-7; tentatively, D is TRBD2 (7 bases). Germline assignment: CDR1 LGHDT and CDR2 YNNKEL (reference sequence). The V and J ends lost 3 bases and 0 bases respectively, with 15 bases between them. The CDR3 has 16 amino acids. CDR3 bases: TGTGCCAGCAGCCAGAGGCGAGGGGGGGCCTCCTACGAGCAGTACTTC. As protein: CASSQRRGGASYEQYF.

The rearrangement uses TRBV4-3 and TRBJ1-2, with 10 bases that match TRBD1. The germline V gene has CDR1 LGHNA and CDR2 YSLEER. The CDR3 has 18 amino acids. V shed 0 bases, J shed 5 bases, and the junction held 12 bases outside the gene matches. CDR3 in DNA: TGCGCCAGCAGCCAAGATACGACGGGACAGGGGATATGGTATGGCTACACCTTC. It is translated as CASSQDTTGQGIWYGYTF.

This chain links TRBV27 with TRBJ1-2; D uncertain. CDR3 length equals 14 residues. The germline V gene has CDR1 MNHEY and CDR2 SMNVEV (reference sequence). V lost 0 bases, J lost 4 bases, and 9 bases lay in between. For the CDR3, the DNA is TGTGCCAGCAGTTTATCGGGGAGGGTCTATGGCTACACCTTC. This translates into CASSLSGRVYGYTF.

The chain employs TRBV6-5 and TRBJ1-3; D call uncertain. The V gene lost 4 bases and the J gene lost 3 bases, with 7 bases spanning the gap. The CDR3 sequence is 13 residues long. CDR1 is MNHEY, CDR2 SVGAGI, per germline. The CDR3 here is CASSSSIGNTIYF. CDR3 coding DNA: TGTGCCAGCAGTTCCTCTATTGGAAACACCATATATTTT.

This chain joins TRBV21-1 and TRBJ2-1; the tabulated D call, TRBD2, remains unverified against the DNA. TRBV21-1 is termed a pseudogene. This CDR3 comprises 14 residues. The CDR3 region is CASSTSPEYNEQFF. CDR3 DNA sequence: TGTGCCAGCAGCACAAGTCCCGAGTACAATGAGCAGTTCTTC.

The gene calls are TRBV27 and TRBJ1-1; D is uncertain. V lost 4 bases, J lost 11 bases, and 20 bases lay in between. The CDR3 is made up of 14 amino acids. Germline V gene data show CDR1 as MNHEY and CDR2 as SMNVEV (reference sequence). CDR3 DNA: TGTGCCAGCAGTTACCACTCCGGGGAGGGTTGGGCTTTCTTT. Amino acid sequence: CASSYHSGEGWAFF.

This clone is a singleton in its sample. The V gene is TRBV18, the J gene TRBJ2-5; 11 positions agree with TRBD1. The length of the CDR3 is 17 residues. V shed 0 bases and J 3 bases; nucleotides not matched to a gene: 6. Germline loops: CDR1 KGHSH, CDR2 LQKENI. CDR3 amino acids: CASSPPGRTGGEETQYF. In nucleotides, the CDR3 is TGTGCCAGCTCACCACCGGGTCGGACAGGGGGCGAAGAGACCCAGTACTTC.

This sequence joins TRBV30 and TRBJ1-1; D is unclear. The germline V and J ends were trimmed by 3 bases and 2 bases, with 13 bases remaining between them. Germline CDR1 GTSNPN, CDR2 SVGIG (reference sequence). This CDR3 has 14 amino acids. The CDR3, as DNA: TGTGCCTGGAGAGGGAGGACTCTCAACACTGAAGCTTTCTTT. Its protein product is CAWRGRTLNTEAFF.